The sequence of this TCR beta chain was determined in a study of identical twins. Findings and limits, study-wide: Zero-insertion findings could be partly confounded by invariant cells (MAIT and iNKT cells). Low generation probability was overrepresented in out-of-frame alpha sequences shared by twins. Interpretation of the results relied on cross-sectional statistical analysis and not on following the same donors.

This clonotype occurred a few times. Its specificity is not known. Template switching added a universal primer site; cDNA carried unique molecular identifiers. TCRdb passed the 5' RACE reads through MiXCR, listing each CDR3 protein once. The data contain some 1,700,000 distinct CDR3 sequences, around a third of them seen just once; the ten biggest clones take up 0.25% to 0.3%. This CDR3 comprises 15 residues. Trimming removed 6 bases at V and 1 base at J, with 18 bases between. CDR1 and CDR2 (germline): DFQATT, SNEGSKA (reference sequence). This rearrangement joins TRBV20-1 to TRBJ1-1, with a weak D call TRBD1 (5 bases). The sequenced material came from cord blood. The sequence was obtained from a newborn girl in good health. The CDR3 loop is CSAPGRRGSNTEAFF. CDR3 sequence (DNA): TGCAGTGCCCCGGGACGAAGGGGATCGAACACTGAAGCTTTCTTT.